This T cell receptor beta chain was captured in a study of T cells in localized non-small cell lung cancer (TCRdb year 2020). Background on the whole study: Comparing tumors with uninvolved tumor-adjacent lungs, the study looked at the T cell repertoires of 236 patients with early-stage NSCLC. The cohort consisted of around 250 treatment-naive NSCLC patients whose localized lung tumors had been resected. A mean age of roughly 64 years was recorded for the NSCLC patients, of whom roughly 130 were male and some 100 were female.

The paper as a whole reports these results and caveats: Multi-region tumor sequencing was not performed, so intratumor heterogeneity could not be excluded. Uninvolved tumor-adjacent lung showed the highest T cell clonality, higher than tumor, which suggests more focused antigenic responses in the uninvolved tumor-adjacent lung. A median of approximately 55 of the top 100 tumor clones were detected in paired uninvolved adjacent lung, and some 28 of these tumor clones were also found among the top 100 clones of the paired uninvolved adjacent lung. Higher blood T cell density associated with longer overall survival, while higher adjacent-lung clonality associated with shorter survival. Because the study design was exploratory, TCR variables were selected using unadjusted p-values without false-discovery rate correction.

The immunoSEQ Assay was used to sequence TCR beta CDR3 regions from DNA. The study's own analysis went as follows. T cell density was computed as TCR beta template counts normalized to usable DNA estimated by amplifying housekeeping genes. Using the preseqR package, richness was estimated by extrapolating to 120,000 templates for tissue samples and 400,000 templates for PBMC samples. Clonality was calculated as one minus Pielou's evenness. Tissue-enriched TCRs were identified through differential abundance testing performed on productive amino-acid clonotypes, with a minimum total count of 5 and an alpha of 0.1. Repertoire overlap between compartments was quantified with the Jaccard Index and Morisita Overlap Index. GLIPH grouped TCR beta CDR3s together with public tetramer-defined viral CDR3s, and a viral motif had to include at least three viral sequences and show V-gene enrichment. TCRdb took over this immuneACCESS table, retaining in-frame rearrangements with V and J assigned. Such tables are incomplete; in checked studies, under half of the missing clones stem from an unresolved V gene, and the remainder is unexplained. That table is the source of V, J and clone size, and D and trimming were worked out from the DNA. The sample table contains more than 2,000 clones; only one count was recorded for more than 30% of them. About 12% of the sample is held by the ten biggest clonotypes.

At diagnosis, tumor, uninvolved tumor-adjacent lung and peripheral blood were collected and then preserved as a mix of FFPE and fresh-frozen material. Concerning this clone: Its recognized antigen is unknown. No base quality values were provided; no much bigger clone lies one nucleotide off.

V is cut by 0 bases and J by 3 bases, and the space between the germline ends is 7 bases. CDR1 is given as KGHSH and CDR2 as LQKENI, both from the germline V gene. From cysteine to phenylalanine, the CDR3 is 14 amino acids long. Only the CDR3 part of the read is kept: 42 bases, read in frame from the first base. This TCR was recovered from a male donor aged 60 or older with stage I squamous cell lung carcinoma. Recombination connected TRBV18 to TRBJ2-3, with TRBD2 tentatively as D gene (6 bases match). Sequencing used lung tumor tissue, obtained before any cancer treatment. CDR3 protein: CASSPPTRTDTQYF. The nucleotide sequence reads TGTGCCAGCTCACCACCGACTAGGACAGATACGCAGTATTTT.